This is a list of T cell receptor beta chains from one sample in a study of T-cell memory formation after mild COVID-19. TCRdb passed the 5' RACE reads through MiXCR, listing each CDR3 protein once. The table lists fewer than 90,000 distinct CDR3 sequences, approximately 15% of them singletons. Sequencing was performed on PBMCs or a T cell subset sorted from them (not recorded which). Source of these receptors: an adult woman who had mild COVID-19 (a few samples of this study predate the infection). Cell type and time point are not known. Both conserved end residues are part of each CDR3. The order of the fields is clone size, V gene, J gene, D gene, CDR3 protein, CDR3 DNA. A D gene is named only where the DNA matches it firmly. A clone size is listed for some rows: how often the clone was seen (once, few, many), or a class if it is expanded.

NA	TRBV9	TRBJ2-1	TRBD2	CASSVEASGYNEQFF	TGTGCCAGCAGCGTAGAGGCTAGCGGTTACAATGAGCAGTTCTTC
NA	TRBV3-1	TRBJ2-5	TRBD2	CASSQDTASGRHQETQYF	TGTGCCAGCAGCCAAGATACGGCTAGCGGGAGACACCAAGAGACCCAGTACTTC
NA	TRBV10-3	TRBJ2-7	NA	CAISESVVGNPYEQYF	TGTGCCATCAGTGAGTCTGTGGTGGGTAATCCCTACGAGCAGTACTTC
few	TRBV20-1	TRBJ2-1	TRBD1	CSAITPPGTGGAEQFF	TGCAGTGCGATAACCCCCCCCGGGACAGGGGGCGCGGAGCAGTTCTTC
few	TRBV9	TRBJ2-1	TRBD1	CASSPRDRGNEQFF	TGTGCCAGCAGCCCTAGAGACAGGGGAAATGAGCAGTTCTTC
NA	TRBV10-3	TRBJ2-3	NA	CAINSQGEGTDTQYF	TGTGCCATCAATTCCCAGGGCGAAGGCACAGATACGCAGTATTTT
NA	TRBV29-1	TRBJ2-2	NA	CSVEEGANTGELFF	TGCAGCGTTGAAGAAGGGGCAAACACCGGGGAGCTGTTTTTT
few	TRBV5-1	TRBJ2-7	TRBD1	CASSHRQGTYEQYF	TGCGCCAGCAGCCATAGACAGGGCACGTACGAGCAGTACTTC
few	TRBV28	TRBJ2-1	NA	CASSSGQVEYNEQFF	TGTGCCAGCAGTTCCGGCCAGGTTGAGTACAATGAGCAGTTCTTC
NA	TRBV20-1	TRBJ1-1	NA	CSATPWERLNTEAFF	TGCAGTGCTACCCCTTGGGAGAGGCTGAATACTGAAGCTTTCTTT
many	TRBV29-1	TRBJ2-2	NA	CSVESASMNTGELFF	TGCAGCGTTGAATCTGCTAGCATGAACACCGGGGAGCTGTTTTTT
NA	TRBV5-6	TRBJ2-1	NA	CASSPLALPTNNEQFF	TGTGCCAGCAGCCCGCTCGCCCTCCCGACCAACAATGAGCAGTTCTTC
few	TRBV7-9	TRBJ2-7	TRBD1	CASSLQGDLTYEQYF	TGTGCCAGCAGCTTGCAGGGGGACCTTACCTACGAGCAGTACTTC
NA	TRBV19	TRBJ2-1	NA	CASSIVGLGNEQFF	TGTGCCAGTAGTATAGTGGGATTGGGCAATGAGCAGTTCTTC
NA	TRBV27	TRBJ2-7	NA	CTSSLVARRLAYEQYF	TGCACCAGCAGTTTAGTTGCGCGGAGGCTCGCCTACGAGCAGTACTTC
many	TRBV7-9	TRBJ2-5	NA	CASSLPGEETQYF	TGTGCCAGCAGCTTGCCCGGGGAGGAGACCCAGTACTTC
few	TRBV7-8	TRBJ2-5	NA	CASRTGYGETQYF	TGTGCCAGCAGAACAGGGTATGGAGAGACCCAGTACTTC
NA	TRBV27	TRBJ2-7	NA	CASSLSSNPNGGRTYEQYF	TGTGCCAGCAGTTTATCCAGTAACCCGAACGGGGGGCGGACCTACGAGCAGTACTTC
NA	TRBV5-1	TRBJ2-3	NA	CASTPGQGVLAGVTDTQYF	TGCGCCAGCACCCCGGGACAGGGGGTCCTAGCGGGGGTTACGGATACGCAGTATTTT
few	TRBV29-1	TRBJ2-1	TRBD2	CSVIAGEAYNEQFF	TGCAGCGTCATAGCGGGAGAGGCCTACAATGAGCAGTTCTTC
many	TRBV29-1	TRBJ2-7	TRBD2	CSVEEGTSGGDYEQYF	TGCAGCGTTGAAGAGGGGACTAGCGGGGGAGACTACGAGCAGTACTTC
few	TRBV21-1	TRBJ2-7	NA	CASSKAGEDTEQYF	TGTGCCAGCAGCAAAGCGGGGGAGGATACCGAGCAGTACTTC
NA	TRBV7-9	TRBJ2-7	NA	CASSLGQGPHEQYF	TGTGCCAGCAGCTTAGGGCAGGGGCCCCACGAGCAGTACTTC
NA	TRBV5-6	TRBJ1-5	NA	CASSFYGGDQPQHF	TGTGCCAGCAGCTTCTACGGGGGCGATCAGCCCCAGCATTTT
few	TRBV5-5	TRBJ2-1	NA	CASRGVEDRNNEQFF	TGTGCCAGCAGGGGGGTTGAGGACCGAAACAATGAGCAGTTCTTC
NA	TRBV20-1	TRBJ1-1	NA	CSANLYTEAFF	TGCAGTGCTAACTTATACACTGAAGCTTTCTTT
NA	TRBV7-9	TRBJ2-1	NA	CASSPHRNEQFF	TGTGCCAGCAGCCCGCACCGGAATGAGCAGTTCTTC
few	TRBV7-8	TRBJ2-3	TRBD2	CASSLAWGGGGAPDTQYF	TGTGCCAGCAGCTTAGCGTGGGGAGGCGGGGGGGCCCCAGATACGCAGTATTTT
NA	TRBV20-1	TRBJ2-7	NA	CSTRGLGAYEQYF	TGCAGCACTAGGGGGTTAGGCGCGTACGAGCAGTACTTC
few	TRBV11-2	TRBJ2-7	NA	CASSPGAVGSYEQYF	TGTGCCAGCAGCCCGGGGGCGGTCGGCTCCTACGAGCAGTACTTC
NA	TRBV7-9	TRBJ2-6	NA	CASSLGDGANVLTF	TGTGCCAGCAGCTTAGGGGACGGGGCCAACGTCCTGACTTTC
many	TRBV7-9	TRBJ2-7	TRBD1	CASSSPSAGTGGYEQYF	TGTGCCAGCAGCTCACCTTCAGCCGGGACAGGGGGCTACGAGCAGTACTTC
few	TRBV28	TRBJ2-7	TRBD1	CASSPTGAPSYEQYF	TGTGCCAGCAGTCCGACAGGGGCCCCCTCCTACGAGCAGTACTTC
NA	TRBV5-1	TRBJ2-7	NA	CASSLSTTSYEQYF	TGCGCCAGCAGCTTGAGTACGACCTCCTACGAGCAGTACTTC
NA	TRBV21-1	TRBJ2-1	NA	CASSKWDRPFDEQFF	TGTGCCAGCAGCAAATGGGACAGACCGTTCGATGAGCAGTTCTTC
few	TRBV27	TRBJ2-2	NA	CASSLFPASGELFF	TGTGCCAGCAGTTTATTCCCAGCGAGCGGGGAGCTGTTTTTT
NA	TRBV6-2/TRBV6-3	TRBJ2-7	NA	CASSYPVDSSYEQYF	TGTGCCAGCAGTTACCCCGTAGACAGCTCCTACGAGCAGTACTTC
few	TRBV4-2	TRBJ2-2	TRBD2	CASSQVTSGEGTGELFF	TGTGCCAGCAGCCAAGTTACTAGCGGAGAGGGGACCGGGGAGCTGTTTTTT
NA	TRBV6-4	TRBJ2-1	NA	CASSEGGDYNEQFF	TGTGCCAGCAGTGAAGGCGGGGACTACAATGAGCAGTTCTTC
NA	TRBV7-9	TRBJ2-1	TRBD1	CASSWDRVGFNEQFF	TGTGCCAGCAGCTGGGACAGGGTCGGATTCAATGAGCAGTTCTTC